The T cell receptor beta chain described here comes from a study of blood T cell repertoires in COVID-19. TCRdb's copy holds only in-frame clones and misses some; the assay was immunoSEQ multiplex PCR. This sample carries around 68,000 clones, around 83% of them seen once, and the ten largest clones take over 9.5%. The length of the CDR3 is 15 residues. The V end was cut by 1 base, the J end by 0 bases, with 9 bases between. Germline loops: CDR1 SGHRS, CDR2 YFSETQ. The sequencing input was peripheral blood. This clonotype was obtained from a human donor in a cohort sampled during active COVID-19. The chain links TRBV5-1 to TRBJ2-3; D is uncertain. The CDR3 nucleotides read TGCGCCAGCAGCTTGAGCTTTACTAGCACAGATACGCAGTATTTT. Its protein product is CASSLSFTSTDTQYF.